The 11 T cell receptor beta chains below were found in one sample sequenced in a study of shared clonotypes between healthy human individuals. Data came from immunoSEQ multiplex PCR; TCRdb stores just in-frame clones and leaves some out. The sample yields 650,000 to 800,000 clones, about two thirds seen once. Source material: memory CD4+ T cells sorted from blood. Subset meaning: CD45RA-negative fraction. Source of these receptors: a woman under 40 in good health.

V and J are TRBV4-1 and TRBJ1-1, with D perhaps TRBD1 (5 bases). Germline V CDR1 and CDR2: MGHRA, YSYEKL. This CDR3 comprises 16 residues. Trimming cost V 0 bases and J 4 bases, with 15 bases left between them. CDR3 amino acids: CASSQEMRGRGTEAFF. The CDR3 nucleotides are TGCGCCAGCAGCCAAGAGATGCGGGGGAGGGGCACTGAAGCTTTCTTT.

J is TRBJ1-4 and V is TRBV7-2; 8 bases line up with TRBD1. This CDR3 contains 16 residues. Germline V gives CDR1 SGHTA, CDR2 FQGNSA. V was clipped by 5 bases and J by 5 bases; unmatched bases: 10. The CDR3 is CASSPLGQGGNEKLFF. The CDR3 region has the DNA TGTGCCAGCAGCCCTCTCGGACAGGGAGGCAATGAAAAACTGTTTTTT.

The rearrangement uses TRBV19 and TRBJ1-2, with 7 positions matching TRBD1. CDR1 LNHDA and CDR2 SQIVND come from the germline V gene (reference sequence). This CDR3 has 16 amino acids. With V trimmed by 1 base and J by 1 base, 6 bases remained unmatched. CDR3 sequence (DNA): TGTGCCAGTAGTATAGGCTCGACAGGGATTAACTATGGCTACACCTTC. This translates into CASSIGSTGINYGYTF.

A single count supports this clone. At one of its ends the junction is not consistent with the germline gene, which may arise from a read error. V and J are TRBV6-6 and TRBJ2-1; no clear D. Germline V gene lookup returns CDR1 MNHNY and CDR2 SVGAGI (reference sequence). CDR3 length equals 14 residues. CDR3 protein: CASRFLPSHNEQFF. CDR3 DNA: TGTGCCAGCAGATTCCTCCCCTCCCACAATGAGCAGTTCTTC.

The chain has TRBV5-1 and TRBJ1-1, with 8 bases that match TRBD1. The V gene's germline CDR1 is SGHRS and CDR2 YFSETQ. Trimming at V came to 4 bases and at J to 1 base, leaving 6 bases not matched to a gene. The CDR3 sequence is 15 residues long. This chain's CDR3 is CASSGPGQGNTEAFF. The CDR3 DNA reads TGCGCCAGCAGCGGACCCGGACAGGGGAACACTGAAGCTTTCTTT. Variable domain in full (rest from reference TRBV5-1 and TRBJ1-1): KAGVTQTPRYLIKTRGQQVTLSCSPISGHRSVSWYQQTPGQGLQFLFEYFSETQRNKGNFPGRFSGRQFSNSRSEMNVSTLELGDSALYLCASSGPGQGNTEAFFGQGTRLTVV.

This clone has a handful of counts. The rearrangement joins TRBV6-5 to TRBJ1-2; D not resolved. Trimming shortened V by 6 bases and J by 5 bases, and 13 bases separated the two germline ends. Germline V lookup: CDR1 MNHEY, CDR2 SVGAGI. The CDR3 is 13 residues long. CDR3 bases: TGTGCCAGCAGACCGGAGGTTGTATATGGCTACACCTTC. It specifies CASRPEVVYGYTF.

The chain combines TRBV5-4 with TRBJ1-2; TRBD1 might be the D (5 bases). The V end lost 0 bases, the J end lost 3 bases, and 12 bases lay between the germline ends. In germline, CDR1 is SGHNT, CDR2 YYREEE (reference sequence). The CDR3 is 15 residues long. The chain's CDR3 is CASSLDGRADYGYTF. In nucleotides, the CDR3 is TGTGCCAGCAGCTTGGATGGCAGGGCAGACTATGGCTACACCTTC.

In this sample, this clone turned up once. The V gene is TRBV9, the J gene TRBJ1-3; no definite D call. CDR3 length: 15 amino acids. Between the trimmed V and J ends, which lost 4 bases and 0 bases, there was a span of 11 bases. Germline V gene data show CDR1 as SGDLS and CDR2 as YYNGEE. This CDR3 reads CASSLRALSGNTIYF. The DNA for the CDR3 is TGTGCCAGCAGCCTTAGGGCCCTCTCTGGAAACACCATATATTTT.

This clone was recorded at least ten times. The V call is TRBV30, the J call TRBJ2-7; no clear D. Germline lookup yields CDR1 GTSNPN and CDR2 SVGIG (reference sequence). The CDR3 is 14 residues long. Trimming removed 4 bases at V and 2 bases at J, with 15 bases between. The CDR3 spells CAWIRFAGTYEQYF. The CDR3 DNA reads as TGTGCCTGGATTCGTTTCGCTGGGACCTACGAGCAGTACTTC.

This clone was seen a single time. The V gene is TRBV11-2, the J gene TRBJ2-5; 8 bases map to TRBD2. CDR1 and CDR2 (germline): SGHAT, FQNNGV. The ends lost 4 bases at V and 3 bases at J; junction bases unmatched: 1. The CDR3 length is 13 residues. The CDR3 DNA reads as TGTGCCAGCAGCTACGGGAGGGAAGAGACCCAGTACTTC. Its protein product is CASSYGREETQYF.

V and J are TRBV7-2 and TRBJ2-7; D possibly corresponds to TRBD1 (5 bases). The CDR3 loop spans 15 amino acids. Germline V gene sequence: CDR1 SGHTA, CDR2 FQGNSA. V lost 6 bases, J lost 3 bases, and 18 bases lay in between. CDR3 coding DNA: TGTGCCAGCAGGTCCGCGACAGAGACGGTCTACGAGCAGTACTTC. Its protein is CASRSATETVYEQYF.